This T cell receptor (beta chain) stems from a study of T cell repertoires in cytomegalovirus infection. Study at large: Used in the study were CMV epitopes, some recently identified and HLA-C-restricted, others well-studied and HLA-B-restricted. Shared public TCR beta signatures pointed to both CMV infection and a matching HLA type.

The germline V gene has CDR1 MNHEY and CDR2 SMNVEV (reference sequence). V shed 3 bases and J shed 6 bases, with 20 bases lying between them. This CDR3 is 16 amino acids long. As for this clonotype: Its antigen is unknown.

In TCRdb, the reads were re-called with MiXCR into one record per CDR3 protein. Among 650,000 to 900,000 distinct CDR3 sequences listed, 25% to 30% were seen once. Overall study results and limits: Cumulative frequency (of public TCR beta family members) identified carriers of CMV plus the relevant HLA. HLA-C-restricted CMV-specific TCR beta clonotypes were dominant in the ex vivo response.

This chain links TRBV27 with TRBJ1-2; D is uncertain. This TCR was sampled from a human donor in good health (CMV status not recorded). Some clones in this sample may be carry-over from other donors' samples. This specimen consisted of cultured CD8+ T cells from PBMCs, obtained from culture after CMV antigen stimulation. The CDR3 nucleotides read TGTGCCAGCAGTTTTCATCCGTCGAGGGCTCCAGATGGCTACACCTTC. Its translation: CASSFHPSRAPDGYTF.